This TCR beta chain came from a study of patients and donors after allogeneic stem cell transplantation. This clonotype was seen only a few times. The CDR3 has 14 residues. Trimming removed 3 bases from V and 1 base from J; junction bases left unmatched: 0. The germline V gene has CDR1 DFQATT and CDR2 SNEGSKA (reference sequence). TCRdb passed the RT-PCR reads through MiXCR, listing each CDR3 protein once. The sample lists 160,000 or so distinct CDR3 sequences, roughly 24% occurring once. This receptor was taken from a human donor who was either an allogeneic HSCT recipient or a stem cell or donor lymphocyte infusion donor (not recorded which). It is not recorded whose cells these are; they may come from a transplant donor. Source material: blood, either unsorted or a sorted T cell fraction (not recorded which). The chain joins TRBV20-1 to TRBJ2-2; 9 bases fit TRBD1. CDR3 residues: CSARTGGNTGELFF. In DNA, the CDR3 is TGCAGTGCTAGGACAGGGGGGAACACCGGGGAGCTGTTTTTT.